This TCR beta chain was found in a study of blood T cell repertoires in COVID-19. Assay: immunoSEQ multiplex PCR; the TCRdb copy retains only in-frame clones and omits some. The sample lists 400,000 or so clones; over 85% were seen once. This TCR was sampled from a man aged 18 to 35 with COVID-19, enrolled during active disease. The source material was peripheral blood.

CDR3 loop: CASSLPSWFGTDTQYF. CDR3 in DNA: TGTGCCAGCAGTCTCCCTAGCTGGTTTGGGACAGATACGCAGTATTTT. The chain joins TRBV7-2 to TRBJ2-3, with D perhaps matching TRBD2 (5 bases). This CDR3 contains 16 residues. V dropped 6 bases and J dropped 3 bases, with 19 bases sitting between them. Germline V gene lookup returns CDR1 SGHTA and CDR2 FQGNSA.